The rows below give T cell receptor beta chains drawn from one sample of a study of blood T cell repertoires in COVID-19. Produced via immunoSEQ multiplex PCR; TCRdb's table is partial and in-frame only. This table has tens of thousands of clones, roughly 82% appearing once. Source material: peripheral blood. All receptors come from a woman of 80 years or more with acute or convalescent COVID-19. Each CDR3 is given with its conserved first and last residue. The order of the fields is V gene, clone size, D gene, J gene, CDR3 DNA, CDR3 protein. The D gene is left open where the match is weak. Size values are once, few and many counts, or a class for expanded clones, and some rows have none.

TRBV4-2	.	.	TRBJ1-2	TGTGCCAGCAGCCAAGATCGGGGGACGCCGAACTATGGCTACACCTTC	CASSQDRGTPNYGYTF
TRBV5-1	.	TRBD1	TRBJ1-1	TGCGCCAGCAGCATAACAGGGGCACAAGCTTTCTTT	CASSITGAQAFF
TRBV28	once	.	TRBJ2-7	TGTGCCAGCAGTACGAGCAGGCCTAATTCCGAGCAGTACTTC	CASSTSRPNSEQYF
TRBV10-3	once	TRBD1	TRBJ1-5	TGTGCCATCAGTGAGGACAGGGGTGGGGGTCAGCCCCAGCATTTT	CAISEDRGGGQPQHF
TRBV14	.	.	TRBJ2-3	TGTGCCAGCAGCCCGAATGCGGGGTCGGCGCAGTATTTT	CASSPNAGSAQYF
TRBV10-3	.	TRBD2	TRBJ2-3	TGTGCCATCAGGGGAGCGGGGGGGAGTAGTAGCACAGATACGCAGTATTTT	CAIRGAGGSSSTDTQYF
TRBV7-9	.	.	TRBJ1-4	TGTGCCAGCAGCCCCCCCCCGGGACACGGGAACGAACTGTTTTTT	CASSPPPGHGNELFF
TRBV5-1	.	.	TRBJ1-1	TGCGCCAGCAGCTTGGGTTGGGGCAGCCCTCGGGAGAGCACTGAAGCTTTCTTT	CASSLGWGSPRESTEAFF
TRBV10-2	.	TRBD1	TRBJ1-1	TGCGCCAGCAGTTCGGGACAGGGGAACACTGAAGCTTTCTTT	CASSSGQGNTEAFF
TRBV4-1	.	.	TRBJ1-3	TGCGCCAGCAGCCAAGATCAACCGGGGGGTACTGGAAACACCATATATTTT	CASSQDQPGGTGNTIYF
TRBV5-1	.	.	TRBJ1-1	TGCGCCAGCAGCTTGGGTGGGGGCTATGAAGCTTTCTTT	CASSLGGGYEAFF
TRBV6-6	.	.	TRBJ2-3	TGTGCCAGCAGTTCCCCGGGCACAGATACGCAGTATTTT	CASSSPGTDTQYF
TRBV30	.	TRBD1	TRBJ1-3	TGTGCCTGGTCCAGGGGGGACAGCTCTGGAAACACCATATATTTT	CAWSRGDSSGNTIYF
TRBV2	.	.	TRBJ2-1	TGTGCCAGCACTAGACTAGGGCGGACGAGCTCCTACAATGAGCAGTTCTTC	CASTRLGRTSSYNEQFF
TRBV7-5	.	.	TRBJ2-1	TGTGTCAGAAGCTCCCGAGGGCGCGGGAGGGCCTATAATGAGCAGTTCTTC	CVRSSRGRGRAYNEQFF
TRBV11-3	.	.	TRBJ2-7	TGTGCCAGCAGCTCCCTGGCGGCAGGGGAGTCCTACGAGCAGTACTTC	CASSSLAAGESYEQYF
TRBV3-1/TRBV3-2	.	TRBD1	TRBJ2-4	TGTGCCAGCAGCTTTGACAGGGGGCGATTTCAGTACTTC	CASSFDRGRFQYF
TRBV7-9	.	TRBD1	TRBJ2-3	TGTGCCAGCAGCGATGGACAGGGAGATACGCAGTATTTT	CASSDGQGDTQYF
TRBV3-1/TRBV3-2	.	TRBD2	TRBJ2-3	TGTGCCAGCAGCCAAGCGGGAGGGGGTACAGATACGCAGTATTTT	CASSQAGGGTDTQYF
TRBV6-6	.	.	TRBJ1-4	TGTGCCAGCAGTTACTCAACAGTCGTGAATGAAAAACTGTTTTTT	CASSYSTVVNEKLFF
TRBV2	few	.	TRBJ2-5	TGTGCCAGCAGGGGAGGCGGGGCAAAAGAGACCCAGTACTTC	CASRGGGAKETQYF
TRBV6-2/TRBV6-3	.	TRBD2	TRBJ2-4	TGTGCCAGCAGTTACGTGTTTTCGGGACTAGACGAACGAGCCAAAAACATTCAGTACTTC	CASSYVFSGLDERAKNIQYF